The sample holds many counts of the clone carrying this T cell receptor beta chain. Its target is not known. As originally analysed: It was from CDR3 differences across clinicopathological groups that a distant-metastasis classifier for papillary thyroid cancer was built. TCRdb called clones again from the PCR reads with MiXCR. The V and J calls follow TCRdb's processing rather than the paper's. The repertoire has 30,000 to 35,000 clones, about 15% of them found once; the top ten carry under 20%. This sample is part of a study of metastatic and nonmetastatic thyroid tumors. Across the study: Patients with malignant and benign thyroid disease provided blood and tumor or nodule tissue, whose repertoires were compared. Study conclusions and caveats: Significantly higher TCR beta diversity was reportedly seen in malignant thyroid tumors than benign nodules, in blood and tumor.

Each patient went into thyroid surgery without having received any treatment. Unmatched junction bases numbered 6, after V lost 3 bases and J lost 2 bases. This CDR3 is 15 amino acids long. Germline V gives CDR1 SNHLY, CDR2 FYNNEI. The rearrangement joins TRBV2 to TRBJ2-5; 7 bases fit TRBD2. The receptor's source is a male donor with papillary thyroid cancer or a benign thyroid nodule (not recorded which). Some clones in this sample may be carry-over from other donors' samples. Sequences were obtained from blood. The CDR3 region has the DNA TGTGCCAGCAGTGACGCTAGCGGCCTGCAAGAGACCCAGTACTTC. This encodes CASSDASGLQETQYF. The full variable domain, completed using reference TRBV2 and TRBJ2-5, is EPEVTQTPSHQVTQMGQEVILRCVPISNHLYFYWYRQILGQKVEFLVSFYNNEISEKSEIFDDQFSVERPDGSNFTLKIRSTKLEDSAMYFCASSDASGLQETQYFGPGTRLLVL.